This T cell receptor (beta chain) was identified in a study of neurological immune-mediated disorders. Study-wide findings and caveats: HTLV-1-associated myelopathy displayed the greatest TCR clonal expansion, and multiple sclerosis exhibited the smallest, lower than that of healthy controls. The multiple sclerosis repertoire cluster had no association with any clinical or MRI feature. Phylogenetic grouping assigned the repertoires of 18 of 34 multiple sclerosis patients to a single related-CDR3 cluster, representing a possible signature.

Unsorted libraries were prepared from 2 million PBMCs held at -80 C. A remark on this clonotype: The antigen is unknown.

Each CDR3 protein gets one entry after TCRdb re-called the 5' RACE reads with MiXCR. The table includes roughly 38,000 distinct CDR3 sequences, roughly 2.5% detected once. Per germline, CDR1 LGHDT and CDR2 YNNKEL (reference sequence). The CDR3 has 15 amino acids. Trimming removed 1 base at V and 4 bases at J, with 14 bases between. The sequence was collected from a man aged 25-40 years with multiple sclerosis. The V gene is TRBV3-1, the J gene TRBJ2-7; unclear D gene. The specimen sequenced was PBMCs. The CDR3, as DNA: TGTGCCAGCAGCCAAGTTTCCTTGGGCATTTACGAGCAGTACTTC. Translating it yields CASSQVSLGIYEQYF.